This T cell receptor beta chain was profiled in a study of T cells in Graves' hyperthyroidism and ophthalmopathy. This clonotype was counted many times. Its target is not known. CDR1 is SGHVS and CDR2 is FQNEAQ in the germline V gene. This CDR3 contains 14 residues. Germline trimming cut 1 base from V and 3 bases from J; bases unmatched to any gene: 3. General study results and limits: The majority of expanded thyroid clonotypes above 0.001 also appeared in blood.

Template material for amplifying TCR beta CDR3 regions consisted of RNA transcripts. First-round RT-PCR with HTBI primers amplified the TCR CDR3 region. TCRdb used MiXCR to reprocess the multiplex PCR reads, holding one entry per CDR3 protein. The table has 300,000 to 450,000 distinct CDR3 sequences, 15% to 20% seen once. This receptor was obtained from a young woman with Graves' hyperthyroidism that later progressed to Graves' ophthalmopathy. The gene calls are TRBV7-8 and TRBJ2-7, with 7 bases that match TRBD1. The sequenced sample was blood. The CDR3 DNA follows: TGTGCCAGCAGCTTAGAAGGGGGCAACTACGAGCAGTACTTC. This encodes CASSLEGGNYEQYF. The full variable domain, rest sourced from reference TRBV7-8 and TRBJ2-7, is GAGVSQSPRYKVAKRGQDVALRCDPISGHVSLFWYQQALGQGPEFLTYFQNEAQLDKSGLPSDRFFAERPEGSVSTLKIQRTQQEDSAVYLCASSLEGGNYEQYFGPGTRLTVT.